The 31 T cell receptor beta chains below come from one sample, sequenced in a study of blood T cells in healthy people across ages. The authors ran a second PCR of roughly 6 to 11 cycles using a sample-barcoded 5' primer and a J-beta primer mix. TCRdb re-derived calls from the 5' RACE reads in MiXCR, one entry per CDR3 protein. The sample includes 1.2 million to 1.5 million distinct CDR3 sequences, roughly 40% seen only once; the top ten take approximately 7.9%. The specimen was blood. The receptors were sampled from a woman between 18 and 30 years old in good health.

The CDR3 protein is CSARRGTLNTEAFF. The CDR3 coding sequence is TGCAGTGCTAGACGAGGGACCCTGAACACTGAAGCTTTCTTT. The V gene is TRBV20-1, the J gene TRBJ1-1, with D possibly being TRBD1 (5 bases). CDR1 is DFQATT and CDR2 is SNEGSKA in the germline V gene (reference sequence). CDR3 length equals 14 residues. Trimming took 2 bases from V and 0 from J, leaving 10 bases between them.

This sequence joins TRBV5-1 and TRBJ2-3; D is possibly TRBD2 (5 bases). The germline V and J ends were trimmed by 6 bases and 7 bases, with 12 bases remaining between them. The CDR3 contains 12 residues. The germline gives CDR1 SGHRS, CDR2 YFSETQ. The CDR3 sequence is CASTGLFNTQYF. The CDR3, as DNA: TGCGCCAGCACCGGACTCTTCAATACGCAGTATTTT.

This clonotype was observed many times. The V and J genes are TRBV7-2 and TRBJ2-3; 11 bases map to TRBD2. The germline CDR1 and CDR2 sequences are SGHTA and FQGNSA. The CDR3 covers 15 residues. With V trimmed by 5 bases and J by 8 bases, 9 bases remained unmatched. CDR3 sequence reads: CASSPTSGSRSTQYF. Written as DNA, the CDR3 is TGTGCCAGCAGCCCCACTAGCGGGAGTCGCTCTACGCAGTATTTT. The full variable domain, with the rest looked up from reference TRBV7-2 and TRBJ2-3, is GAGVSQSPSNKVTEKGKDVELRCDPISGHTALYWYRQSLGQGLEFLIYFQGNSAPDKSGLPSDRFSAERTGGSVSTLTIQRTQQEDSAVYLCASSPTSGSRSTQYFGPGTRLTVL.

V and J are TRBV5-5 and TRBJ2-7; D possibly corresponds to TRBD2 (6 bases). With 4 bases removed from V and 6 bases from J, the gap between germline ends came to 20 bases. The germline gives CDR1 SGHKS, CDR2 YYEKEE (reference sequence). The CDR3 contains 15 residues. CDR3 nucleotide sequence: TGTGCCAGCAGCCCAAGTCTCGGGAGCCCACGCGAGCAGTACTTC. Protein: CASSPSLGSPREQYF. Supplemented by reference TRBV5-5 and TRBJ2-7, the full variable domain reads DAGVTQSPTHLIKTRGQQVTLRCSPISGHKSVSWYQQVLGQGPQFIFQYYEKEERGRGNFPDRFSARQFPNYSSELNVNALLLGDSALYLCASSPSLGSPREQYFGPGTRLTVT.

The V gene is TRBV2, the J gene TRBJ1-5; tentative D call: TRBD1 (6 bases). The length of the CDR3 is 14 residues. The V gene lost 6 bases and the J gene lost 3 bases, with 12 bases spanning the gap. CDR1 and CDR2 from the germline V gene are SNHLY and FYNNEI. The CDR3 protein is CASSVGQYNQPQHF. CDR3 nucleotides: TGTGCCAGCAGCGTAGGACAGTACAATCAGCCCCAGCATTTT.

This clonotype was detected only once. The chain uses TRBV4-1 and TRBJ2-2; D remains ambiguous. V was trimmed by 0 bases and J by 4 bases, leaving 15 bases between them. Germline V gives CDR1 MGHRA, CDR2 YSYEKL. The CDR3 is 17 amino acids. CDR3 in DNA: TGCGCCAGCAGCCAAGACAACCCGACATACAGCACCGGGGAGCTGTTTTTT. Protein product: CASSQDNPTYSTGELFF.

V gene TRBV6-5 combines with J gene TRBJ1-2; D unclear. Germline CDR1 is MNHEY and CDR2 is SVGAGI. V lost 4 bases and J 7 bases, leaving 10 bases between the germline ends. This CDR3 contains 12 residues. In DNA form, the CDR3 reads TGTGCCAGCAGTTTAGGGAAGAGTGGCTACACCTTC. Translation: CASSLGKSGYTF.

CDR3 coding DNA: TGTGCCAGCAGCTTATCAGTTGACAGGAAAGAGACCCAGTACTTC. Amino acids: CASSLSVDRKETQYF. This chain uses TRBV7-2 with TRBJ2-5, with D perhaps TRBD1 (6 bases). Germline lookup yields CDR1 SGHTA and CDR2 FQGNSA. With 2 bases removed from V and 3 bases from J, the gap between germline ends came to 13 bases. CDR3 size: 15 residues.

This clonotype was detected only a few times. For the CDR3, the DNA is TGTGCCAGCAGTACCGCGAGGGGGATTAACTATGGCTACACCTTC. Translated: CASSTARGINYGYTF. The chain uses TRBV28 and TRBJ1-2; TRBD1 is a possible D gene (6 bases). CDR1 is MDHEN and CDR2 is SYDVKM in the germline V gene. CDR3 length: 15 residues. V was cut by 5 bases and J by 1 base, with 14 bases left in between.

The gene calls are TRBV13 and TRBJ1-1; D is unresolved. V was trimmed by 4 bases and J by 1 base, leaving 10 bases between them. This CDR3 is built from 14 residues. Germline CDR1 reads PRHDT; CDR2 reads FYEKMQ (reference sequence). Here the CDR3 reads CASSYWVGNTEAFF. For the CDR3, the DNA is TGTGCCAGCAGCTATTGGGTAGGGAACACTGAAGCTTTCTTT.

The genes are TRBV7-2 and TRBJ2-3; 14 bases map to TRBD2. Germline CDR1 SGHTA, CDR2 FQGNSA. Trimming took 3 bases from V and 3 from J; bases not matched to a gene: 20. The CDR3 runs to 22 residues. In DNA, the CDR3 is TGTGCCAGCAGCTTTAGGGCTAAGACTAGCGGGAGGGCCGGTGGTACAACAGATACGCAGTATTTT. Translated, it gives CASSFRAKTSGRAGGTTDTQYF.

This clonotype has just a few counts. The chain couples TRBV10-3 to TRBJ2-5, with D possibly matching TRBD1 (6 bases). V was cut by 3 bases and J by 6 bases, with 11 bases left in between. The CDR3 consists of 13 residues. Looked up from germline, CDR1 is ENHRY and CDR2 is SYGVKD. The CDR3 reads CAISEAGTKTQYF. Here the CDR3 DNA reads TGTGCCATCAGTGAAGCAGGGACAAAGACCCAGTACTTC.

This chain joins TRBV4-2 and TRBJ2-3; a weak D match, TRBD1 (7 bases). The CDR3 loop spans 17 amino acids. Germline V gene sequence: CDR1 LGHNA, CDR2 YNFKEQ. Trimming stripped 0 bases from V and 0 bases from J, with 13 bases between. This CDR3 is CASSQEPGGPSTDTQYF. DNA of the CDR3: TGTGCCAGCAGCCAAGAACCAGGGGGGCCGAGCACAGATACGCAGTATTTT.

This chain connects TRBV20-1 to TRBJ2-1, with D possibly being TRBD2 (5 bases). V lost 4 bases and J 7 bases, leaving 8 bases between the germline ends. CDR3 length equals 11 residues. Germline-derived CDR1 and CDR2 are DFQATT and SNEGSKA (reference sequence). The CDR3 region has the DNA TGCAGTGCTATTCGAGGGAATGAGCAGTTCTTC. It translates to CSAIRGNEQFF.

This clonotype was counted a few times. CDR3 loop: CASLGDTGGSYEQYF. CDR3 bases: TGCGCCAGCTTGGGGGATACAGGGGGGTCCTACGAGCAGTACTTC. The V and J genes are TRBV10-2 and TRBJ2-7; 8 positions agree with TRBD1. The CDR3 is 15 amino acids. The junction had 10 bases not matched to a gene; V was cut back by 8 bases and J by 1 base. Germline V CDR1 and CDR2: WSHSY, SAAADI.

This clonotype has a handful of counts. The gene calls are TRBV20-1 and TRBJ2-5, with 9 bases matching TRBD1. The CDR3 totals 14 residues. J was trimmed by 11 bases and V by 3 bases; bases with no gene match: 13. CDR1 and CDR2 from the germline V gene are DFQATT and SNEGSKA (reference sequence). Written as DNA, the CDR3 is TGCAGTGCTAGGGAGGGGACAGGGAACCATGAGCAGTACTTC. This codes for CSAREGTGNHEQYF.

A few counts support this clonotype. This rearrangement joins TRBV20-1 to TRBJ1-1; D gene unclear. This CDR3 spans 13 amino acids. The germline V and J ends were trimmed by 0 bases and 4 bases, with 9 bases remaining between them. CDR1 is DFQATT, CDR2 SNEGSKA, per germline (reference sequence). The CDR3 reads CSAREGSGTEAFF. The DNA for the CDR3 is TGCAGTGCTAGAGAGGGGTCCGGCACTGAAGCTTTCTTT.

This clonotype was counted many times. This may arise from a read error, as a much more abundant clone is one base away. The chain links TRBV4-2 to TRBJ2-1; a possible D gene is TRBD1 (5 bases). The tail of the sequence fits TRBJ2-7 better, so the J call may be wrong. The CDR3 contains 13 residues. The germline gives CDR1 LGHNA, CDR2 YNFKEQ. CDR3 coding DNA: TGTGCCAGCAGTCAGGGCAGCTACAATGAGCAGTACTTC. It is translated as CASSQGSYNEQYF.

The J gene is TRBJ2-7, the V gene TRBV6-1; TRBD1 aligns across 9 bases. Germline loops: CDR1 MNHNS, CDR2 SASEGT. CDR3 length: 14 amino acids. The V segment lost 6 bases and the J segment 5 bases; nucleotides outside the gene matches: 8. The CDR3 spells CASRPGTGPDEQYF. In DNA form, the CDR3 reads TGTGCCAGCAGGCCCGGGACAGGGCCCGACGAGCAGTACTTC.

This clonotype was detected many times. This chain joins TRBV14 and TRBJ2-5; D gene ambiguous. The CDR3 loop spans 12 amino acids. With 6 bases removed from V and 3 bases from J, the gap between germline ends came to 8 bases. CDR1 and CDR2 (germline): SGHDN, FVKESK. The CDR3 DNA sequence: TGTGCCAGCAGTCAGGCGGAAGAGACCCAGTACTTC. As protein: CASSQAEETQYF. Using reference TRBV14 and TRBJ2-5 for the parts outside the CDR3, the full variable domain is EAGVTQFPSHSVIEKGQTVTLRCDPISGHDNLYWYRRVMGKEIKFLLHFVKESKQDESGMPNNRFLAERTGGTYSTLKVQPAELEDSGVYFCASSQAEETQYFGPGTRLLVL.

In DNA, the CDR3 is TGCAGCGTTGATGGCCTGGGACAGCCGGGGGCCCAAAGCACAGATACGCAGTATTTT. Translating it yields CSVDGLGQPGAQSTDTQYF. The chain has TRBV29-1 and TRBJ2-3; tentatively, D is TRBD1 (7 bases). The germline CDR1 and CDR2 sequences are SQVTM and ANQGSEA. The germline V and J ends were trimmed by 3 bases and 0 bases, with 25 bases remaining between them. CDR3 size: 19 residues.

This sequence joins TRBV13 and TRBJ2-3; 9 bases match TRBD2. Germline-derived CDR1 and CDR2 are PRHDT and FYEKMQ (reference sequence). After removal of 3 bases from V and 2 bases from J, the junction contained 6 bases not matched to a gene. This CDR3 is built from 16 residues. The CDR3 is CASSFSGGSNTDTQYF. The CDR3 nucleotides are TGTGCCAGCAGCTTTAGCGGGGGATCCAACACAGATACGCAGTATTTT.

This clonotype was observed a handful of times. The V call is TRBV18, the J call TRBJ2-3; D is possibly TRBD2 (5 bases). V shed 0 bases and J shed 1 base, with 5 bases lying between them. The CDR3 extends over 14 amino acids. Germline V lookup: CDR1 KGHSH, CDR2 LQKENI. DNA of the CDR3: TGTGCCAGCTCACCACCGGAGGGCACAGATACGCAGTATTTT. Its protein product is CASSPPEGTDTQYF. The whole variable domain, filled in from reference TRBV18 and TRBJ2-3, reads NAGVMQNPRHLVRRRGQEARLRCSPMKGHSHVYWYRQLPEEGLKFMVYLQKENIIDESGMPKERFSAEFPKEGPSILRIQQVVRGDSAAYFCASSPPEGTDTQYFGPGTRLTVL.

This clonotype came up once. The rearrangement links TRBV18 to TRBJ1-2; 7 positions match TRBD1. Germline trimming cut 2 bases from V and 8 bases from J; bases unmatched to any gene: 11. This CDR3 region has 15 residues. Germline values: CDR1 KGHSH, CDR2 LQKENI. CDR3 residues: CASSPLANQGEGYTF. The CDR3 DNA reads as TGTGCCAGCTCACCATTAGCTAACCAGGGGGAAGGCTACACCTTC.

This clonotype was found a few times. The chain is built from TRBV12-3 or TRBV12-4 and TRBJ2-5, with TRBD1 matching over 9 bases. Losses at the gene ends were 6 bases for V and 4 bases for J; bases not matched to a gene: 15. The CDR3 has 17 amino acids. The CDR3 nucleotides are TGTGCCAGCAGCCGGGACAGGGACGAGTGGGGTCTAGAGACCCAGTACTTC. It is translated as CASSRDRDEWGLETQYF.

The V and J genes are TRBV5-1 and TRBJ2-3, with 12 bases fitting TRBD2. Trimming took 4 bases from V and 0 from J; bases not matched to a gene: 9. Germline V gene sequence: CDR1 SGHRS, CDR2 YFSETQ. This CDR3 has 18 amino acids. CDR3 sequence: CASSPLAGGSPSTDTQYF. CDR3 in DNA: TGCGCCAGCAGCCCACTAGCGGGGGGCTCCCCTAGCACAGATACGCAGTATTTT.

This sequence joins TRBV7-9 and TRBJ2-5; no clear D gene. Trimming removed 5 bases at V and 11 bases at J, with 18 bases between. CDR1 is SEHNR and CDR2 is FQNEAQ in the germline V gene (reference sequence). The CDR3 sequence is 13 residues long. The CDR3 sequence: CASSPLRLGEQYF. CDR3 DNA: TGTGCCAGCAGCCCCCTGAGACTGGGTGAGCAGTACTTC. The entire variable domain, with the rest obtained from reference TRBV7-9 and TRBJ2-5, is as follows: DTGVSQNPRHKITKRGQNVTFRCDPISEHNRLYWYRQTLGQGPEFLTYFQNEAQLEKSRLLSDRFSAERPKGSFSTLEIQRTEQGDSAMYLCASSPLRLGEQYFGPGTRLLVL.

This sequence joins TRBV11-2 and TRBJ2-1; 11 nucleotides line up with TRBD2. With 5 bases clipped from V and 2 bases from J, the junction kept 8 bases outside the gene matches. Germline loops: CDR1 SGHAT, CDR2 FQNNGV. This CDR3 comprises 17 residues. The CDR3, as DNA: TGTGCCAGCAGCCGAGCCGGGACTAGCGGAACCTACAATGAGCAGTTCTTC. Translated: CASSRAGTSGTYNEQFF.

V is TRBV15 and J is TRBJ2-7; D is ambiguous. Germline-derived CDR1 and CDR2 are LNHNV and YYDKDF (reference sequence). The CDR3 contains 12 residues. The V end was cut by 0 bases, the J end by 7 bases, with 7 bases between. CDR3 amino acids: CATSREGWEQYF. In DNA, the CDR3 is TGTGCCACCAGCAGAGAGGGTTGGGAGCAGTACTTC.

This clonotype was recorded a few times. This chain uses TRBV9 with TRBJ1-2, with a weak D call TRBD1 (5 bases). The length of the CDR3 is 14 residues. Germline loops: CDR1 SGDLS, CDR2 YYNGEE. With 2 bases removed from V and 0 bases from J, the gap between germline ends came to 8 bases. The CDR3 reads CASSVGPPNYGYTF. CDR3 DNA: TGTGCCAGCAGCGTGGGACCTCCTAACTATGGCTACACCTTC.

The chain combines TRBV27 with TRBJ1-1; 7 bases line up with TRBD1. The trim removed 2 bases at V and 5 bases at J, leaving 8 bases unmatched. Looked up from germline, CDR1 is MNHEY and CDR2 is SMNVEV (reference sequence). The CDR3 loop spans 15 amino acids. The CDR3 DNA follows: TGTGCCAGCAGTTTAAAGGGGGCGTACGGGACTGAAGCTTTCTTT. This gives the protein CASSLKGAYGTEAFF.